This TCR beta chain appears in the sequencing data of a study of blood T cell repertoires in COVID-19. As for the study in general: The origin of the acute and convalescent COVID-19 samples was the United States, Italy and Spain. Nucleic acid was either cDNA or gDNA, and it came from T cells, B-cell-depleted T cells, or PBMCs.

Patients at the Seattle site were enrolled during active infection and followed longitudinally. Germline CDR1 is MDHEN and CDR2 is SYDVKM. The CDR3 loop spans 14 amino acids. V was cut by 8 bases and J by 0 bases, with 13 bases left in between. Authors' analysis steps: Cell counts per sample came from amplifying reference gene primers. Produced via immunoSEQ multiplex PCR; TCRdb's table is partial and in-frame only. V and J calls plus clone size are reproduced from that table; the DNA served to infer D and trimming. The sample shows 250,000 to 350,000 clones, roughly 84% of them seen only once. This chain connects TRBV28 to TRBJ1-2; D gene unclear. The TCR was taken from a human donor with COVID-19, enrolled during active disease. The donor label of this sample is uncertain. Sample: peripheral blood. CDR3 nucleotides: TGTGCCAGCGTAGATAGCCTAGCTAACTATGGCTACACCTTC. It is translated as CASVDSLANYGYTF.